The clone carrying this TCR beta chain was recorded at least ten times. The antigen is not known. CDR3 length equals 14 residues. Germline lookup yields CDR1 MNHNS and CDR2 SASEGT. This sample is drawn from a study of CD8 T cells in ankylosing spondylitis. Notes on the study in general: Disease-linked clones, CD8+, were relatively rare in peripheral blood. Significant enrichment of disease-linked clones was reportedly seen in matched ankylosing spondylitis synovial fluid.

The authors made TCR beta libraries by quantitative 5'-RACE with molecular barcodes. Via MiXCR, TCRdb re-called the 5' RACE reads, giving one row per CDR3 protein. The table shows about 190,000 distinct CDR3 sequences, with under 15% occurring only once. This TCR derives from a female donor with ankylosing spondylitis or in good health (not recorded which). The rearrangement joins TRBV6-1 to TRBJ2-1, with D perhaps assigned TRBD1 or TRBD2 (5 bases each). The specimen sequenced was blood, either unsorted or a sorted T cell fraction (not recorded which). CDR3 sequence reads: CGQLPRGRDNEQFF. The CDR3 nucleotides read TGTGGCCAGCTCCCCCGGGGCAGGGACAATGAGCAGTTCTTC.